Following are 14 T cell receptor beta chains from one sample sequenced in a study of T cells after yellow fever vaccination. TCRdb ran MiXCR on the 5' RACE reads and lists one entry per CDR3 protein. This sample has roughly 500,000 distinct CDR3 sequences, with roughly 19% found just once. The sample was PBMCs, taken 15 days after the yellow fever booster vaccination. The source of these receptors is a young man who received the YFV17D yellow fever vaccine.

This clonotype was picked up a small number of times. This sequence joins TRBV29-1 and TRBJ2-1; 12 bases fit TRBD2. Losses at the gene ends were 8 bases for V and 6 bases for J; bases not matched to a gene: 5. CDR3 length equals 13 residues. Per germline, CDR1 SQVTM and CDR2 ANQGSEA. CDR3 sequence reads: CSSQTSGSNEQFF. As DNA, the CDR3 is TGCAGCTCCCAGACTAGCGGGAGCAATGAGCAGTTCTTC.

This clonotype was recorded a few times. This sequence joins TRBV6-1 and TRBJ1-1; tentatively, D is TRBD1 (6 bases). The V end was cut by 7 bases, the J end by 2 bases, with 14 bases between. The germline V gene has CDR1 MNHNS and CDR2 SASEGT. The CDR3 contains 14 residues. The CDR3 coding sequence is TGTGCCAGCACCCGAGACAGGACTAACACTGAAGCTTTCTTT. Amino acid sequence: CASTRDRTNTEAFF.

This chain links TRBV10-3 with TRBJ2-1; TRBD2 aligns across 11 bases. CDR3 size: 16 residues. V gave up 5 bases and J gave up 9 bases; unmatched junction bases: 12. Germline values: CDR1 ENHRY, CDR2 SYGVKD. CDR3 in DNA: TGTGCCATCAGTCCTGACACTAGCGGGAGAACGGGTGAGCAGTTCTTC. It codes for CAISPDTSGRTGEQFF.

This clonotype was counted only a few times. V is TRBV7-2 and J is TRBJ2-7; unclear D gene. The germline V gene has CDR1 SGHTA and CDR2 FQGNSA. The CDR3 loop spans 11 amino acids. Deletions cut 6 bases from V and 9 bases from J, with 12 bases between. In nucleotides, the CDR3 is TGTGCCAGCAGTAGTGGTCCCGGGCAGTACTTC. Residues: CASSSGPGQYF.

This rearrangement joins TRBV20-1 to TRBJ2-1, with TRBD2 identical over 7 bases. The germline gives CDR1 DFQATT, CDR2 SNEGSKA (reference sequence). The CDR3 totals 14 residues. V lost 6 bases to trimming and J lost 4 bases; unmatched junction nucleotides: 9. The CDR3 is CSARLASTYNEQFF. The CDR3 coding sequence is TGCAGTGCAAGACTAGCTTCCACTTACAATGAGCAGTTCTTC.

The chain employs TRBV10-3 and TRBJ2-1; 12 positions agree with TRBD2. There are 20 residues in the CDR3. V shed 0 bases, J shed 6 bases, and the junction held 15 bases outside the gene matches. CDR1 ENHRY and CDR2 SYGVKD come from the germline V gene. The CDR3 spells CAISESGPKDRLAGANEQFF. The CDR3 bases are TGTGCCATCAGTGAGTCGGGACCAAAAGACAGACTAGCGGGAGCCAATGAGCAGTTCTTC.

This clonotype was counted only a few times. This chain uses TRBV25-1 with TRBJ2-1; 9 positions agree with TRBD1. Losses at the gene ends were 7 bases for V and 5 bases for J; bases not matched to a gene: 9. CDR3 length: 15 residues. The germline gives CDR1 MGHDK, CDR2 SYGVNS. In nucleotides, the CDR3 is TGTGCCAGCACTGGTTGGGACAGGGTTGACAATGAGCAGTTCTTC. Translation: CASTGWDRVDNEQFF.

The chain uses TRBV12-5 and TRBJ2-2; D possibly corresponds to TRBD1 (6 bases). V lost 0 bases and J lost 5, with 13 bases in between. CDR3 length equals 16 residues. CDR1 is LGHNT, CDR2 FRNRAP, per germline. CDR3 nucleotide sequence: TGTGCTAGTGGTTTGGTTGGGGGCGTAGGGACCGGGGAGCTGTTTTTT. Its translation: CASGLVGGVGTGELFF.

This clonotype came up a few times. V and J are TRBV29-1 and TRBJ2-1; D not resolved. Germline loops: CDR1 SQVTM, CDR2 ANQGSEA. With 3 bases removed from V and 9 bases from J, the gap between germline ends came to 12 bases. This CDR3 is built from 12 residues. The CDR3 DNA follows: TGCAGCGTTGATGAGGTCCTCGGTGAGCAGTTCTTC. Encoded protein: CSVDEVLGEQFF.

There are a few counts of this clonotype. J is TRBJ2-1 and V is TRBV10-3; 13 bases line up with TRBD2. CDR3 length equals 16 residues. CDR1 ENHRY and CDR2 SYGVKD come from the germline V gene. Trimming removed 7 bases from V and 4 bases from J; junction bases left unmatched: 7. This CDR3 is CAINAGTSGDYNEQFF. The CDR3 DNA follows: TGTGCCATCAACGCCGGGACTAGCGGGGATTACAATGAGCAGTTCTTC.

This clonotype was seen a handful of times. V and J are TRBV14 and TRBJ2-2; 7 nucleotides agree with TRBD2. CDR1 is SGHDN and CDR2 is FVKESK in the germline V gene. The CDR3 is 15 amino acids. Trimming removed 3 bases from V and 7 bases from J; junction bases left unmatched: 8. This CDR3 is CASSHRREYGGELFF. DNA for the CDR3: TGTGCCAGCAGCCACAGGCGGGAGTACGGCGGGGAGCTGTTTTTT.

The chain joins TRBV25-1 to TRBJ2-1, with D maybe TRBD2 (5 bases). Germline assignment: CDR1 MGHDK and CDR2 SYGVNS. There are 14 residues in the CDR3. V lost 10 bases and J 8 bases, leaving 21 bases between the germline ends. The chain's CDR3 is CATSEGSSRDEQFF. CDR3 nucleotide sequence: TGTGCCACCTCCGAGGGTTCCTCTCGGGATGAGCAGTTCTTC.

The J gene is TRBJ2-1, the V gene TRBV12-3 or TRBV12-4; no clear D gene. Trimming took off 4 bases at V and 8 bases at J, with 9 bases between the two ends. The CDR3 totals 12 residues. CDR3 loop: CASSSLGYEQFF. CDR3 DNA sequence: TGTGCCAGCAGTTCCCTTGGGTATGAGCAGTTCTTC.

This clonotype has ten or more counts. The J gene is TRBJ2-7, the V gene TRBV3-1; 10 positions agree with TRBD2. Trimming took 6 bases from V and 6 from J; bases not matched to a gene: 8. This CDR3 is built from 14 residues. Germline-derived CDR1 and CDR2 are LGHDT and YNNKEL (reference sequence). This CDR3 is CASRTSGRAFEQYF. CDR3 nucleotides: TGTGCCAGCAGAACCAGCGGGAGGGCCTTCGAGCAGTACTTC.